A selection of T cell receptor beta chains follows, all from one sample in a study of PD-1 blockade in mismatch repair-deficient tumors. Clones were read by immunoSEQ multiplex PCR, and TCRdb kept only the in-frame ones, dropping some. The top ten hold about 6% of the sample, which has 76,000 or so clones, approximately 80% seen once. The sample in question was peripheral blood, obtained 44 weeks after starting pembrolizumab. The receptors shown here come from an adult with mismatch repair-deficient cancer. Both conserved end residues are part of each CDR3. The D gene is left open where the match is weak. Size tells how often a clone was seen (once, few, many) or the class of an expanded clone, and some rows leave it out.

size: NA; length: 15; V: TRBV19; J: TRBJ2-3; D: NA; DNA: TGTGCCAGTAGTATTGGAGCAGGGGACACAGATACGCAGTATTTT; CDR3: CASSIGAGDTDTQYF
size: NA; length: 13; V: TRBV7-9; J: TRBJ1-2; D: TRBD1; DNA: TGTGCCAGCAGCTCCCGGACAGGGGCTGGCTACACCTTC; CDR3: CASSSRTGAGYTF
size: few; length: 13; V: TRBV19; J: TRBJ2-7; D: NA; DNA: TGTGCCAGTAGTCGGACTCTCTCCTACGAGCAGTACTTC; CDR3: CASSRTLSYEQYF
size: few; length: 13; V: TRBV27; J: TRBJ2-7; D: TRBD1; DNA: TGTGCCAGCAGTTTGGACAGGGACTACGAGCAGTACTTC; CDR3: CASSLDRDYEQYF
size: NA; length: 14; V: TRBV6-1; J: TRBJ1-1; D: NA; DNA: TGTGCCAGCAGTGAAAGAAGTCAGAGCACTGAAGCTTTCTTT; CDR3: CASSERSQSTEAFF
size: NA; length: 18; V: TRBV9; J: TRBJ1-2; D: TRBD1; DNA: TGTGCCAGCAGCGGCCTCGGACAGGAGAACAATCCTAACTATGGCTACACCTTC; CDR3: CASSGLGQENNPNYGYTF
size: NA; length: 14; V: TRBV7-6; J: TRBJ2-2; D: TRBD2; DNA: TGTGCCAGCAGCTCCGTGACTAGCGGGAGTAAGCTGTTTTTT; CDR3: CASSSVTSGSKLFF
size: NA; length: 16; V: TRBV7-2; J: TRBJ2-2; D: NA; DNA: TGTGCCAGCAGCTTAGACGGTGCGCTTGGTGCCGGGGAGCTGTTTTTT; CDR3: CASSLDGALGAGELFF
size: once; length: 15; V: TRBV16; J: TRBJ2-1; D: TRBD2; DNA: TGTGCCAGCAGCCAAGTCGGAACTAGCGGCAATGAGCAGTTCTTC; CDR3: CASSQVGTSGNEQFF
size: NA; length: 14; V: TRBV5-4; J: TRBJ2-1; D: TRBD1; DNA: TGTGCCAGCAGCTTGGGACAGGGGATGTATGAGCAGTTCTTC; CDR3: CASSLGQGMYEQFF
size: few; length: 13; V: TRBV6-5; J: TRBJ1-2; D: TRBD1; DNA: TGTGCCAGCAGTACAGGGGTCTATTATGGCTACACCTTC; CDR3: CASSTGVYYGYTF
size: NA; length: 18; V: TRBV12-5; J: TRBJ2-5; D: NA; DNA: TGTGCTAGTGGTTTGGTAGCCTCCCTCGGACGGTGGCAAGAGACCCAGTACTTC; CDR3: CASGLVASLGRWQETQYF
size: once; length: 16; V: TRBV4-3; J: TRBJ2-1; D: TRBD2; DNA: TGCGCCAGCAGCCAAGGAATGGCTAGCGGGGACAATGAGCAGTTCTTC; CDR3: CASSQGMASGDNEQFF
size: NA; length: 15; V: TRBV19; J: TRBJ2-1; D: NA; DNA: TGTGCCAGTAGTTTTTGGCAGGGGCCCTACAATGAGCAGTTCTTC; CDR3: CASSFWQGPYNEQFF
size: NA; length: 13; V: TRBV29-1; J: TRBJ2-7; D: TRBD2; DNA: TGCAGCGTTGGGACTAGCGGGCCCTACGAGCAGTACTTC; CDR3: CSVGTSGPYEQYF
size: NA; length: 15; V: TRBV5-1; J: TRBJ1-2; D: NA; DNA: TGCGCCAGCAGCGCCCAGACAGGAATTAACTATGGCTACACCTTC; CDR3: CASSAQTGINYGYTF
size: NA; length: 15; V: TRBV30; J: TRBJ2-1; D: TRBD2; DNA: TGTGCCTGGAGTGCGGGACTAGCGGGAGTGTCGGAGCAGTTCTTC; CDR3: CAWSAGLAGVSEQFF
size: NA; length: 15; V: TRBV7-2; J: TRBJ2-2; D: NA; DNA: TGTGCCAGCAGCGACAGATGGTCGAGCACCGGGGAGCTGTTTTTT; CDR3: CASSDRWSSTGELFF
size: once; length: 14; V: TRBV5-4; J: TRBJ2-2; D: NA; DNA: TGTGCCAGCAGCACGACTAGAAACACCGGGGAGCTGTTTTTT; CDR3: CASSTTRNTGELFF
size: NA; length: 15; V: TRBV11-2; J: TRBJ1-1; D: NA; DNA: TGTGCCAGCAGCTTCCGACAGGCAAGGGACACTGAAGCTTTCTTT; CDR3: CASSFRQARDTEAFF
size: once; length: 13; V: TRBV11-3; J: TRBJ2-3; D: NA; DNA: TGTGCCAGCAGCTTCCGAGGGGGGGATACGCAGTATTTT; CDR3: CASSFRGGDTQYF
size: NA; length: 12; V: TRBV30; J: TRBJ2-5; D: NA; DNA: TGTGCCTGGAGTGTGCAACGAGAGACCCAGTACTTC; CDR3: CAWSVQRETQYF
size: NA; length: 12; V: TRBV29-1; J: TRBJ1-1; D: NA; DNA: TGCAGCGTTTTTTGGGGGGGCACTGAAGCTTTCTTT; CDR3: CSVFWGGTEAFF
size: NA; length: 14; V: TRBV5-6; J: TRBJ2-7; D: NA; DNA: TGTGCCAGCAGCTTGCCCATCGGTTCCTACGAGCAGTACTTC; CDR3: CASSLPIGSYEQYF
size: few; length: 20; V: TRBV5-1; J: TRBJ2-7; D: TRBD1; DNA: TGCGCCAGCAGCCTCAATTGGGGGACAGGGAATGATGGGACTATGTACGAGCAGTACTTC; CDR3: CASSLNWGTGNDGTMYEQYF
size: NA; length: 13; V: TRBV18; J: TRBJ1-5; D: NA; DNA: TGTGCCAGCTCATCCGGGATTAATCAGCCCCAGCATTTT; CDR3: CASSSGINQPQHF
size: NA; length: 14; V: TRBV18; J: TRBJ1-4; D: NA; DNA: TGTGCCAGCTCACTGGGAGGTGGTAATGAAAAACTGTTTTTT; CDR3: CASSLGGGNEKLFF
size: NA; length: 15; V: TRBV5-1; J: TRBJ2-7; D: TRBD1; DNA: TGCGCCAGCAGCACAGGGACAGCGGCTAGCTACGAGCAGTACTTC; CDR3: CASSTGTAASYEQYF
size: once; length: 15; V: TRBV7-9; J: TRBJ1-1; D: NA; DNA: TGTGCCAGCAGCCTGTCTCTCAGGGCGGGCACTGAAGCTTTCTTT; CDR3: CASSLSLRAGTEAFF
size: NA; length: 16; V: TRBV4-1; J: TRBJ1-1; D: TRBD1; DNA: TGCGCCAGCAGCCAAGATCGGGACAGGGGTGGGACTGAAGCTTTCTTT; CDR3: CASSQDRDRGGTEAFF
size: NA; length: 13; V: TRBV6-5; J: TRBJ1-5; D: NA; DNA: TGTGCCAGCAGTTATGCAGACAATCAGCCCCAGCATTTT; CDR3: CASSYADNQPQHF